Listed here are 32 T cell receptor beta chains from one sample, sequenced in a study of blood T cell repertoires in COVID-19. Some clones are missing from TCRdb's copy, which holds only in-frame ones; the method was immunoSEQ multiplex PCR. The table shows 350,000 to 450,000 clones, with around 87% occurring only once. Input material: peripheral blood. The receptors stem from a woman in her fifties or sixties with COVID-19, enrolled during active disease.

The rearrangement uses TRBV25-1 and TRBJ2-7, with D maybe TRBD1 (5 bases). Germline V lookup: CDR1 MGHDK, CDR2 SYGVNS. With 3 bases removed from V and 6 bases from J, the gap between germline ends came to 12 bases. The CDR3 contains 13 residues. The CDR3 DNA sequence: TGTGCCAGCAGTGAGTTCAGGGTCAGCGAGCAGTACTTC. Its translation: CASSEFRVSEQYF.

The CDR3: CASGRDRRERTEAFF. Written as DNA, the CDR3 is TGTGCTAGTGGTCGGGACAGGCGGGAGCGAACTGAAGCTTTCTTT. The V gene is TRBV12-5, the J gene TRBJ1-1, with 8 bases that match TRBD1. Germline CDR1 is LGHNT and CDR2 is FRNRAP. The J segment lost 5 bases and the V segment lost 5 bases, leaving 10 bases of the junction unmatched. CDR3 length: 15 amino acids.

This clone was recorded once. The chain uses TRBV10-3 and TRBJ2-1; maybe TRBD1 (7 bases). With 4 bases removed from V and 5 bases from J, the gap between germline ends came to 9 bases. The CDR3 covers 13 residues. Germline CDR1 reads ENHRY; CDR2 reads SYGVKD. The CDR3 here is CAISVRGDNEQFF. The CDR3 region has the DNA TGTGCCATCAGTGTCAGGGGGGACAATGAGCAGTTCTTC.

The chain's CDR3 is CSVGESQFNEKLFF. CDR3 DNA: TGCAGCGTTGGGGAGTCACAGTTTAATGAAAAACTGTTTTTT. V is TRBV29-1 and J is TRBJ1-4; no reliable D call. Trimming removed 4 bases from V and 4 bases from J, with 13 bases in between. CDR3 length equals 14 residues. The germline V gene encodes CDR1 SQVTM and CDR2 ANQGSEA.

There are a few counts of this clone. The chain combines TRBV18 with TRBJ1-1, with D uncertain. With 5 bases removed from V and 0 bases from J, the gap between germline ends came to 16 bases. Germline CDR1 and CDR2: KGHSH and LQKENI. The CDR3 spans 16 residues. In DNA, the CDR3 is TGTGCCAGCTCAATTCTAGTGGCGGAGCTGAACACTGAAGCTTTCTTT. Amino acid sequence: CASSILVAELNTEAFF.

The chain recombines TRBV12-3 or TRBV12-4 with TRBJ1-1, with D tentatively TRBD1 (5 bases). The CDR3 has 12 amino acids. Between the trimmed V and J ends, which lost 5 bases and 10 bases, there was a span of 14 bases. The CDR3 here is CASSPTGGTAFF. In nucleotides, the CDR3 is TGTGCCAGCAGTCCGACGGGGGGAACAGCTTTCTTT.

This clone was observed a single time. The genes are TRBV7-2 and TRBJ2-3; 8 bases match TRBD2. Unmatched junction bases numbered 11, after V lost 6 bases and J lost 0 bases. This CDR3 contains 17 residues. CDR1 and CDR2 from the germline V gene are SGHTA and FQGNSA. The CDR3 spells CASRQPGLVTSTDTQYF. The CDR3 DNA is TGTGCCAGCAGACAGCCGGGACTAGTGACTAGCACAGATACGCAGTATTTT.

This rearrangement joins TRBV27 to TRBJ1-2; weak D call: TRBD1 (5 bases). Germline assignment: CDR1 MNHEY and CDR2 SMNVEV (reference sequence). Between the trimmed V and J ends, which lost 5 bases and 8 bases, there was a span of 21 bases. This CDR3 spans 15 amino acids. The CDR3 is CASSPDFGLGEGYTF. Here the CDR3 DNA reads TGTGCCAGCAGTCCCGACTTTGGACTAGGGGAGGGCTACACCTTC.

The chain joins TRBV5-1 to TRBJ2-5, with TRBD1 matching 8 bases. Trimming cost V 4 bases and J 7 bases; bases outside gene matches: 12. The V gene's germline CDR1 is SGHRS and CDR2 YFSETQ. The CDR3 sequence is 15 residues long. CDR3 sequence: CASSAGTGNLGTQYF. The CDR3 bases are TGCGCCAGCAGCGCCGGGACAGGTAACCTCGGGACCCAGTACTTC.

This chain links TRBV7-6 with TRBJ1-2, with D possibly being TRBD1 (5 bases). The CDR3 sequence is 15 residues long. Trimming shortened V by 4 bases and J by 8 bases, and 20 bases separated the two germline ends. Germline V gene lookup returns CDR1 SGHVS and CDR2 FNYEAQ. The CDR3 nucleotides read TGTGCCAGCAGCTCCGACCCTACCGGGACTGGGGGCTACACCTTC. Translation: CASSSDPTGTGGYTF.

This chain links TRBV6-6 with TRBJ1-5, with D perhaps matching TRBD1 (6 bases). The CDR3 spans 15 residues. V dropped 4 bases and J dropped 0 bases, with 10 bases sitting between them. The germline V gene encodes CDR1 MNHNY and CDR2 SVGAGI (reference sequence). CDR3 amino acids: CASSSQGRSNQPQHF. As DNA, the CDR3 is TGTGCCAGCAGTTCGCAGGGGCGTAGCAATCAGCCCCAGCATTTT.

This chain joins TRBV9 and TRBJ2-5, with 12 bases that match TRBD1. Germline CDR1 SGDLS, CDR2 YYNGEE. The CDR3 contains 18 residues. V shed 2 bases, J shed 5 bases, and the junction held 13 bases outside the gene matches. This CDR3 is CASSVKPGQGAWDETQYF. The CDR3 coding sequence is TGTGCCAGCAGCGTGAAACCGGGACAGGGGGCTTGGGACGAGACCCAGTACTTC. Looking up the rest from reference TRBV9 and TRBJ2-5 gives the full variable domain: DSGVTQTPKHLITATGQRVTLRCSPRSGDLSVYWYQQSLDQGLQFLIQYYNGEERAKGNILERFSAQQFPDLHSELNLSSLELGDSALYFCASSVKPGQGAWDETQYFGPGTRLLVL.

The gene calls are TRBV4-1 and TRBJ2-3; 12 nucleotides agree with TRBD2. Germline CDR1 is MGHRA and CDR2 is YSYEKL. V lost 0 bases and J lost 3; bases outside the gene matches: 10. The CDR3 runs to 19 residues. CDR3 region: CASSQDQASGGAVTDTQYF. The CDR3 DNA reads TGCGCCAGCAGCCAAGATCAAGCTAGCGGGGGGGCCGTAACAGATACGCAGTATTTT.

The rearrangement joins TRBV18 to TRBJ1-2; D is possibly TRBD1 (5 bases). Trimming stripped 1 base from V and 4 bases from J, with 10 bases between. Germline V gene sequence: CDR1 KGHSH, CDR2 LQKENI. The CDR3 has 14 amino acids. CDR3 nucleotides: TGTGCCAGCTCACCACAGACAGCACGCTATGGCTACACCTTC. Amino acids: CASSPQTARYGYTF.

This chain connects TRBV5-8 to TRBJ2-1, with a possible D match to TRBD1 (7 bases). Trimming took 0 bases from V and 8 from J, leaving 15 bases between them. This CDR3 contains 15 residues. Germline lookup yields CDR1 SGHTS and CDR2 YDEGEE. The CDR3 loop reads CASSLASGGQYEQFF. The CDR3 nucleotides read TGTGCCAGCAGCTTGGCTTCAGGGGGGCAGTATGAGCAGTTCTTC.

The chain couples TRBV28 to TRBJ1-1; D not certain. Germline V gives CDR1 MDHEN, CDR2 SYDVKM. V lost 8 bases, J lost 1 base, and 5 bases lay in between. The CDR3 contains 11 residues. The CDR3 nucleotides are TGTGCCAGCGACACGAACACTGAAGCTTTCTTT. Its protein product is CASDTNTEAFF.

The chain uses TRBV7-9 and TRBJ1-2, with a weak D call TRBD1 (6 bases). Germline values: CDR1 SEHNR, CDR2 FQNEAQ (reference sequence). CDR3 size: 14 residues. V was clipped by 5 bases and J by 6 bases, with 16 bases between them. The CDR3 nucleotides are TGTGCCAGCAGCCCCTCGGGAGGGGGGGATGGCTACACCTTC. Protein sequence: CASSPSGGGDGYTF. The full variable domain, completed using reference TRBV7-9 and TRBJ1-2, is DTGVSQNPRHKITKRGQNVTFRCDPISEHNRLYWYRQTLGQGPEFLTYFQNEAQLEKSRLLSDRFSAERPKGSFSTLEIQRTEQGDSAMYLCASSPSGGGDGYTFGSGTRLTVV.

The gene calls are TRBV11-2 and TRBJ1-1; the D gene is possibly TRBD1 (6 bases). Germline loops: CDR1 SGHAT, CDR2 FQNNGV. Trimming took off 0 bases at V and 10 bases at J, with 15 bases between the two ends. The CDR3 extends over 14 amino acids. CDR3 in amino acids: CASSLDLGGPTAFF. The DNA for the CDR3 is TGTGCCAGCAGCTTAGATCTAGGGGGTCCAACAGCTTTCTTT.

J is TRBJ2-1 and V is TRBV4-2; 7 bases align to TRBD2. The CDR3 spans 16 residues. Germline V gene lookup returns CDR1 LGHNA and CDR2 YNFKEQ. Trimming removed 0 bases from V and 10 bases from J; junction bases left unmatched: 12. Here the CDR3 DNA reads TGTGCCAGCAGCCAAGAAAGAACGGGGGGACCCACCGAGCAGTTCTTC. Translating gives CASSQERTGGPTEQFF.

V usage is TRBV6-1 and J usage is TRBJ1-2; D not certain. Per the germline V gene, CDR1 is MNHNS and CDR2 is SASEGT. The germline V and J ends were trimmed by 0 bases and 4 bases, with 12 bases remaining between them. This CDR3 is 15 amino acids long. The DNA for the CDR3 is TGTGCCAGCAGTGAAGCGCCGGGAACGATCTATGGCTACACCTTC. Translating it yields CASSEAPGTIYGYTF.

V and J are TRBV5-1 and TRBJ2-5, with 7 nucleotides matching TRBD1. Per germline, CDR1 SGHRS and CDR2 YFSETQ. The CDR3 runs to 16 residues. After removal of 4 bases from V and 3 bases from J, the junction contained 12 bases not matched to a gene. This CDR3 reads CASSPTPDRVEETQYF. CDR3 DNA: TGCGCCAGCAGCCCTACACCTGACAGGGTAGAAGAGACCCAGTACTTC.

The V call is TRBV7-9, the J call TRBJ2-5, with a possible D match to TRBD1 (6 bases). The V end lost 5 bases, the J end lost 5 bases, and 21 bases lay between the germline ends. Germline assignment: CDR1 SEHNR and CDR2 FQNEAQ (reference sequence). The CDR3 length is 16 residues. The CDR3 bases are TGTGCCAGCAGCGCCACAGGGATTGGGGTGGAGGAGACCCAGTACTTC. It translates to CASSATGIGVEETQYF. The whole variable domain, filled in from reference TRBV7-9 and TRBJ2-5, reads DTGVSQNPRHKITKRGQNVTFRCDPISEHNRLYWYRQTLGQGPEFLTYFQNEAQLEKSRLLSDRFSAERPKGSFSTLEIQRTEQGDSAMYLCASSATGIGVEETQYFGPGTRLLVL.

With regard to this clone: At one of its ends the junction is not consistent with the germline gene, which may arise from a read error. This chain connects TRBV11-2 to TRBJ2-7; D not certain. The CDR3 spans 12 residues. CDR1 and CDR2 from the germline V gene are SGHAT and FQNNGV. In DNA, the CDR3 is TGTGCCAGCAGCTTAGATTCCCGATCTAGACACTTC. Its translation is CASSLDSRSRHF.

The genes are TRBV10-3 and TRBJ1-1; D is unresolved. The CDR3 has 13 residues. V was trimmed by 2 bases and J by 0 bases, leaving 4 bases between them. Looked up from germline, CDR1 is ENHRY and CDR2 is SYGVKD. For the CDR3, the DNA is TGTGCCATCAGTGAGACATTGAACACTGAAGCTTTCTTT. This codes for CAISETLNTEAFF.

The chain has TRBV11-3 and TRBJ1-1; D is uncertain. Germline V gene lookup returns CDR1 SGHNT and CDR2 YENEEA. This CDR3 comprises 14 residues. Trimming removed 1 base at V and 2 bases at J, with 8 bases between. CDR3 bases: TGTGCCAGCAGCTTAGGGAGATCCAACACTGAAGCTTTCTTT. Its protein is CASSLGRSNTEAFF.

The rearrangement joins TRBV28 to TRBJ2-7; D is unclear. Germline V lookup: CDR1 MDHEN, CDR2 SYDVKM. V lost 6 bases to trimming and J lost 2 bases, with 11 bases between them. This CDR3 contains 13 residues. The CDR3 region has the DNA TGTGCCAGCAGCCCAGTGACTGCCTACGAGCAGTACTTC. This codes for CASSPVTAYEQYF.

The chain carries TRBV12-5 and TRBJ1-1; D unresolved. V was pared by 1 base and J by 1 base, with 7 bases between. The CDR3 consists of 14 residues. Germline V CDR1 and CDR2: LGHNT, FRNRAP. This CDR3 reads CASGLGQSNTEAFF. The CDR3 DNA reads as TGTGCTAGTGGTTTGGGGCAGTCGAACACTGAAGCTTTCTTT.

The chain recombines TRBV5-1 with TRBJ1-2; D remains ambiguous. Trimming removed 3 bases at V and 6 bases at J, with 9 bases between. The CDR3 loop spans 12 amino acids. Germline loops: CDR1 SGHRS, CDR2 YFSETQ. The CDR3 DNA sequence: TGCGCCAGCAGCTCTGAGTCCCATGGCTACACCTTC. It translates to CASSSESHGYTF.

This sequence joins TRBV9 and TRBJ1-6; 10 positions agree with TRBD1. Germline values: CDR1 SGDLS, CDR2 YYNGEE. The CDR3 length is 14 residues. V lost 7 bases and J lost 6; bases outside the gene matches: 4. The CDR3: CASGRDRGNSPLHF. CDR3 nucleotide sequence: TGTGCCAGCGGCCGGGACAGGGGTAATTCACCCCTCCACTTT.

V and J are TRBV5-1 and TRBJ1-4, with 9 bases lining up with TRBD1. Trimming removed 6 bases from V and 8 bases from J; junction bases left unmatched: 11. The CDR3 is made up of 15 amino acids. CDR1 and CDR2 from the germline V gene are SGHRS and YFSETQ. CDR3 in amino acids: CASTLSGTGKEKLFF. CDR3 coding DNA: TGCGCCAGCACTCTATCCGGGACAGGGAAAGAAAAACTGTTTTTT. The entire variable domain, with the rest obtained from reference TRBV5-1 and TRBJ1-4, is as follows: KAGVTQTPRYLIKTRGQQVTLSCSPISGHRSVSWYQQTPGQGLQFLFEYFSETQRNKGNFPGRFSGRQFSNSRSEMNVSTLELGDSALYLCASTLSGTGKEKLFFGSGTQLSVL.

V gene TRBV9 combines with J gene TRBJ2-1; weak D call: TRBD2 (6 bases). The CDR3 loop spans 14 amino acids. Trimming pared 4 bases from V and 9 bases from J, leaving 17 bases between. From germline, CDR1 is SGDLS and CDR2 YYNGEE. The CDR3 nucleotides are TGTGCCAGCAGCAAAACTAGTTTCGGGGGTGAGCAGTTCTTC. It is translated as CASSKTSFGGEQFF.

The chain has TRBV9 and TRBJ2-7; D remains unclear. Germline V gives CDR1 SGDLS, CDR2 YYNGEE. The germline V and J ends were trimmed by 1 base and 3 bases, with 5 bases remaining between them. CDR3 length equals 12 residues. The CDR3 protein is CASSVWLYEQYF. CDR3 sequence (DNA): TGTGCCAGCAGCGTATGGCTCTACGAGCAGTACTTC.